This record covers a single T cell receptor (beta chain). In the authors' workflow: Reference gene primer amplification gave estimated nucleated cell counts. Method: immunoSEQ multiplex PCR; TCRdb's copy keeps in-frame clones and lacks some. The V and J calls and the clone size are those of that table, but D and trimming were determined from the DNA. The table records about 270,000 clones, around 85% of them present only once. The data are from a study of blood T cell repertoires in COVID-19. Study background: Acute and convalescent COVID-19 specimens originated in the United States, Italy and Spain.

The V gene lost 0 bases and the J gene lost 5 bases, with 10 bases spanning the gap. Germline CDR1 LNHNV, CDR2 YYDKDF (reference sequence). The CDR3 spans 14 residues. Sequenced: peripheral blood. The TCR was taken from a woman aged 45-59 years with active or convalescent COVID-19. The chain employs TRBV15 and TRBJ1-2; no firm D call. The CDR3 is CATSRDVQNYGYTF. In DNA, the CDR3 is TGTGCCACCAGCAGAGACGTACAGAATTATGGCTACACCTTC.